This T cell receptor beta chain originates from a study of siplizumab effects on memory and regulatory T cells. Clones were sequenced by immunoSEQ multiplex PCR, and TCRdb holds only the in-frame ones, with some missing. The data contain about 120,000 clones, 93% of them singletons. This CDR3 region has 12 residues. With V trimmed by 3 bases and J by 4 bases, 0 bases remained unmatched. CDR1 and CDR2 from the germline V gene are SQVTM and ANQGSEA. The genes are TRBV29-1 and TRBJ2-5; 9 bases line up with TRBD1. Specimen: non-Treg CD4+ T cells sorted from blood. The sequence derives from a human donor in good health. For the CDR3, the DNA is TGCAGCGTTGAGGGACAGGGAGAGACCCAGTACTTC. Translation: CSVEGQGETQYF.